This T cell receptor beta chain was recovered during a study of human T cells and chemical hapten exposure. Germline CDR1 MDHEN, CDR2 SYDVKM. The V end lost 5 bases, the J end lost 0 bases, and 5 bases lay between the germline ends. The CDR3 is made up of 14 amino acids. As to time point: pre-sensitization, week 0. The treatment denotes: therapeutic diphenylcyclopropenone sensitization with weekly scalp DPC. Unfractionated whole blood was the source of the extracted total RNA. One entry per CDR3 protein, called by TCRdb with MiXCR from the RACE reads. The data show 30,000 to 40,000 distinct CDR3 sequences, with around 12% seen just once and approximately 1.8% held by the top ten. This clonotype has just a few counts.

This specimen consisted of whole blood, obtained in connection with sensitization to the hapten diphenylcyclopropenone (DPC). This chain links TRBV28 with TRBJ1-6; the D is unclear. This sequence originates from a middle-aged woman with alopecia areata. Some clones in this sample may be carry-over from other donors' samples. The CDR3 spells CASSPSSYNSPLHF. The CDR3 nucleotides read TGTGCCAGCAGTCCTAGCTCCTATAATTCACCCCTCCACTTT.